One and the same sample provided the 17 T cell receptor beta chains below, sequenced in a study of cytomegalovirus exposure and HLA in healthy donors (dated by TCRdb to about 2017). The library relied on the immunoSEQ multiplex PCR assay. For the multiplex PCR, a mixture combining 60 forward primers for TCR Vbeta segments and 13 reverse primers for TCR Jbeta segments was used. In TCRdb, the immuneACCESS table is reduced to in-frame sequences with V and J assigned. These tables do not hold every clone; where another copy was compared, an unresolved V gene accounts for under half, and the others remain unexplained. This sample is represented by some 250,000 clones; 82% of them were singletons. The ten most abundant clones make up 5% to 6% of the sample. Specimen: PBMCs. The receptor set was obtained from a woman between 35 and 50 years old in good health and CMV-seropositive.

This chain uses TRBV7-6 with TRBJ2-5; tentatively, D is TRBD2 (5 bases). The CDR3 extends over 13 amino acids. CDR1 SGHVS and CDR2 FNYEAQ come from the germline V gene. V shed 5 bases and J shed 11 bases, with 18 bases lying between them. Here the CDR3 DNA reads TGTGCCAGCAGCCCCCTTTCGGGGTCACAGCAGTACTTC. Translation: CASSPLSGSQQYF.

The chain is built from TRBV5-8 and TRBJ1-2; 10 bases fit TRBD1. V lost 5 bases, J lost 3 bases, and 4 bases stayed unmatched. CDR3 size: 14 residues. Per the germline V gene, CDR1 is SGHTS and CDR2 is YDEGEE. The CDR3 bases are TGTGCCAGCAGTCGGACAGGGGGTGACTATGGCTACACCTTC. Protein: CASSRTGGDYGYTF.

The V call is TRBV7-8, the J call TRBJ1-5; D might be TRBD1 (5 bases). The CDR3 extends over 13 amino acids. Germline values: CDR1 SGHVS, CDR2 FQNEAQ. V was clipped by 3 bases and J by 6 bases, with 9 bases between them. CDR3 residues: CASSFGGGQPQHF. In DNA, the CDR3 is TGTGCCAGCAGCTTCGGGGGTGGTCAGCCCCAGCATTTT.

The chain is built from TRBV5-6 and TRBJ2-5, with TRBD2 matching 10 bases. The CDR3 covers 14 residues. V trimming: 4 bases; J trimming: 5 bases; junction bases outside the gene matches: 5. The V gene's germline CDR1 is SGHDT and CDR2 YYEEEE. CDR3 amino acids: CASSLSGGSETQYF. The CDR3 bases are TGTGCCAGCAGCCTTAGCGGGGGGTCGGAGACCCAGTACTTC.

DNA for the CDR3: TGTGCCATCAGTGACTCGGGACAGGGCTATTCACCCCTCCACTTT. Its protein product is CAISDSGQGYSPLHF. The chain uses TRBV10-3 and TRBJ1-6; the match to TRBD1 covers 9 bases. The V and J ends lost 3 bases and 8 bases, in that order; junction bases with no gene match: 5. CDR3 length: 15 residues. The V gene's germline CDR1 is ENHRY and CDR2 SYGVKD.

This clone was detected only a few times. This chain joins TRBV6-6 and TRBJ2-7; 8 nucleotides line up with TRBD1. This CDR3 comprises 14 residues. V shed 3 bases and J 6 bases; nucleotides not matched to a gene: 7. Germline CDR1 is MNHNY and CDR2 is SVGAGI (reference sequence). CDR3 sequence reads: CASSYSDRGPEQYF. The CDR3 coding sequence is TGTGCCAGCAGTTATTCCGACAGGGGTCCCGAGCAGTACTTC.

A single count supports this clone. This sequence joins TRBV2 and TRBJ2-5; 8 bases fit TRBD1. The V segment lost 6 bases and the J segment 2 bases; nucleotides outside the gene matches: 5. Germline V CDR1 and CDR2: SNHLY, FYNNEI. The CDR3 is 14 residues long. CDR3 amino acids: CASRGQGAQETQYF. The CDR3 region has the DNA TGTGCCAGCAGAGGACAGGGCGCGCAAGAGACCCAGTACTTC.

V is TRBV30 and J is TRBJ1-3; possible D gene TRBD1, 6 bases. V gave up 3 bases and J gave up 2 bases, with 17 bases separating them. There are 16 residues in the CDR3. Per germline, CDR1 GTSNPN and CDR2 SVGIG (reference sequence). The CDR3 spells CAWRINTGTAGNTIYF. Written as DNA, the CDR3 is TGTGCCTGGAGGATTAATACAGGGACGGCTGGAAACACCATATATTTT.

Only a few counts were recorded for this clone. The chain uses TRBV6-1 and TRBJ2-7, with 10 nucleotides matching TRBD1. The CDR3 has 15 amino acids. V lost 5 bases to trimming and J lost 7 bases; unmatched junction nucleotides: 11. CDR1 and CDR2 from the germline V gene are MNHNS and SASEGT. In DNA, the CDR3 is TGTGCCAGCAGTCAGAAGGGACAGGGGTATTGGGAGCAGTACTTC. Protein product: CASSQKGQGYWEQYF.

The V and J genes are TRBV19 and TRBJ2-4; D remains unclear. The CDR3 consists of 15 residues. CDR1 is LNHDA and CDR2 is SQIVND in the germline V gene (reference sequence). The V end was cut by 5 bases, the J end by 6 bases, with 17 bases between. CDR3 loop: CASSEQTAYTNIQYF. The CDR3, as DNA: TGTGCCAGTAGTGAACAGACGGCCTACACAAACATTCAGTACTTC.

This clone came up once. The J gene is TRBJ1-1, the V gene TRBV19, with 7 bases lining up with TRBD1. CDR1 LNHDA and CDR2 SQIVND come from the germline V gene (reference sequence). The trim removed 2 bases at V and 3 bases at J, leaving 3 bases unmatched. This CDR3 is 14 amino acids long. The CDR3 sequence is CASSIQGDYTEAFF. The CDR3 DNA follows: TGTGCCAGTAGTATACAGGGGGATTACACTGAAGCTTTCTTT. Drawing the rest from reference TRBV19 and TRBJ1-1, the complete variable domain is DGGITQSPKYLFRKEGQNVTLSCEQNLNHDAMYWYRQDPGQGLRLIYYSQIVNDFQKGDIAEGYSVSREKKESFPLTVTSAQKNPTAFYLCASSIQGDYTEAFFGQGTRLTVV.

This sequence joins TRBV30 and TRBJ2-7; possibly TRBD2 for D (5 bases). CDR3 length: 14 residues. Germline CDR1 reads GTSNPN; CDR2 reads SVGIG (reference sequence). The ends were cut back, 1 base at V and 5 bases at J, with 15 bases in the middle. The CDR3 is CAWSGAWRSNEQYF. The CDR3 nucleotides are TGTGCCTGGAGTGGGGCCTGGAGGTCCAACGAGCAGTACTTC.

V is TRBV6-1 and J is TRBJ1-1, with 8 bases that match TRBD1. CDR3 size: 14 residues. Germline assignment: CDR1 MNHNS and CDR2 SASEGT. The V segment lost 7 bases and the J segment 1 base; nucleotides outside the gene matches: 5. DNA of the CDR3: TGTGCCAGCACCCTCCAGGGGGCGAACACTGAAGCTTTCTTT. This encodes CASTLQGANTEAFF.

The table lists this clone with a few counts. The chain is built from TRBV6-6 and TRBJ1-1, with TRBD1 as a possible D gene (5 bases). Germline assignment: CDR1 MNHNY and CDR2 SVGAGI (reference sequence). This CDR3 region has 14 residues. Between the trimmed V and J ends, which lost 5 bases and 10 bases, there was a span of 20 bases. The CDR3 DNA follows: TGTGCCAGCAGTCAGATGGGGGGAACGCTGGCAGCTTTCTTT. This codes for CASSQMGGTLAAFF.

The rearrangement joins TRBV4-2 to TRBJ1-1, with D possibly matching TRBD1 (5 bases). The germline V gene has CDR1 LGHNA and CDR2 YNFKEQ. The CDR3 totals 16 residues. With 0 bases removed from V and 1 base from J, the gap between germline ends came to 12 bases. In DNA form, the CDR3 reads TGTGCCAGCAGCCAAGACCCTCGACAGACGAACACTGAAGCTTTCTTT. This encodes CASSQDPRQTNTEAFF.

This clone has just a few counts. The rearrangement joins TRBV7-6 to TRBJ1-5; 8 bases agree with TRBD1. The V gene's germline CDR1 is SGHVS and CDR2 FNYEAQ. Trimming at V came to 0 bases and at J to 3 bases, leaving 7 bases not matched to a gene. This CDR3 is 17 amino acids long. The CDR3 region is CASSLARGPSNNQPQHF. The CDR3 bases are TGTGCCAGCAGCTTAGCCAGGGGGCCCTCTAACAATCAGCCCCAGCATTTT.

The chain is built from TRBV18 and TRBJ1-4; 7 bases fit TRBD1. With 3 bases clipped from V and 4 bases from J, the junction kept 17 bases outside the gene matches. This CDR3 region has 19 residues. The germline V gene has CDR1 KGHSH and CDR2 LQKENI. The CDR3 is CASSPEPPEGAACNEKLFF. The CDR3 DNA is TGTGCCAGCTCACCTGAACCACCAGAGGGGGCGGCGTGTAATGAAAAACTGTTTTTT. Filled out from reference TRBV18 and TRBJ1-4, the complete variable domain reads NAGVMQNPRHLVRRRGQEARLRCSPMKGHSHVYWYRQLPEEGLKFMVYLQKENIIDESGMPKERFSAEFPKEGPSILRIQQVVRGDSAAYFCASSPEPPEGAACNEKLFFGSGTQLSVL.